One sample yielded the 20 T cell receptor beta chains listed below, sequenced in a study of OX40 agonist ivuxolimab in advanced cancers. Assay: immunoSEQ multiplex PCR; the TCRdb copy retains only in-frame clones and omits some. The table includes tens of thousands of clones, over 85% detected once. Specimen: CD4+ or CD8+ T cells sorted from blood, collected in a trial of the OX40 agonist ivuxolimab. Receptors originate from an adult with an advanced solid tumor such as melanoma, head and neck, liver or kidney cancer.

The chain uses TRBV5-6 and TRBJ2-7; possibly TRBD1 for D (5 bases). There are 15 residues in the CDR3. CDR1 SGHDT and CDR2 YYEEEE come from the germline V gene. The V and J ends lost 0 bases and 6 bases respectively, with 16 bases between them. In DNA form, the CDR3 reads TGTGCCAGCAGCTTGGTGGGCAGGGCTTTCGGCGAGCAGTACTTC. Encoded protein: CASSLVGRAFGEQYF.

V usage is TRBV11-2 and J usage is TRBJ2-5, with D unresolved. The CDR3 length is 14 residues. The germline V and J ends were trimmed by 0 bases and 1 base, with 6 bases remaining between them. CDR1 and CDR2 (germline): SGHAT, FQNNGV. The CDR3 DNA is TGTGCCAGCAGCTTAGAGACCTCCCAAGAGACCCAGTACTTC. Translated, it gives CASSLETSQETQYF.

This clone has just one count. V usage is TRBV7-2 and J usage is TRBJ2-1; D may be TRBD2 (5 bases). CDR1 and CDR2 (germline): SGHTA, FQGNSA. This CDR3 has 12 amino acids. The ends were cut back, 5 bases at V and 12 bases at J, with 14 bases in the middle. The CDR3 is CASSVKTSLQFF. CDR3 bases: TGTGCCAGCAGCGTTAAAACTAGTTTGCAGTTCTTC.

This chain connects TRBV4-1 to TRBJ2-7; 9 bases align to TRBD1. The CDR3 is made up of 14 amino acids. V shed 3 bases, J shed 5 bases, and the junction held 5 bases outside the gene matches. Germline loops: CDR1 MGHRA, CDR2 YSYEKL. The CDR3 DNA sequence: TGCGCCAGCAGCCATCCGGACAGGGGAAACGAGCAGTACTTC. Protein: CASSHPDRGNEQYF.

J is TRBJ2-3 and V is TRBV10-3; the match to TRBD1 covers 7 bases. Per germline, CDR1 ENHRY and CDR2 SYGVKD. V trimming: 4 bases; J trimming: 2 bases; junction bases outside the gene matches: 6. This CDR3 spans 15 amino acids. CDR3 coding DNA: TGTGCCATCAGTGTGCAGGGGGAGAACACAGATACGCAGTATTTT. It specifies CAISVQGENTDTQYF.

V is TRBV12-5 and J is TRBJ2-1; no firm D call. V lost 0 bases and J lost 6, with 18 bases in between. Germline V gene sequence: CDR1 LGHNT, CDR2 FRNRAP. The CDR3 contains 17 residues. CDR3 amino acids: CASGLVPLLRLSNEQFF. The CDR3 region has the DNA TGTGCTAGTGGTTTGGTACCCCTTCTTCGGCTCTCCAATGAGCAGTTCTTC.

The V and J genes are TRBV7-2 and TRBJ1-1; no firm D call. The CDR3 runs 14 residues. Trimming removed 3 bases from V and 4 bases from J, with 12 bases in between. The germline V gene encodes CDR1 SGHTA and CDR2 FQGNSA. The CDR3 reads CASSLNRVPTEAFF. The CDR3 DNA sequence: TGTGCCAGCAGCTTGAATAGGGTTCCCACTGAAGCTTTCTTT.

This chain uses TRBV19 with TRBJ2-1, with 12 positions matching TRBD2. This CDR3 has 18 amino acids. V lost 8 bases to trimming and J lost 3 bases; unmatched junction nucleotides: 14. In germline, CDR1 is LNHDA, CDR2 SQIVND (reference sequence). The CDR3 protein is CASLQTSGGMVNYNEQFF. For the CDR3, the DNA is TGTGCCAGTTTACAAACTAGCGGGGGGATGGTCAACTACAATGAGCAGTTCTTC.

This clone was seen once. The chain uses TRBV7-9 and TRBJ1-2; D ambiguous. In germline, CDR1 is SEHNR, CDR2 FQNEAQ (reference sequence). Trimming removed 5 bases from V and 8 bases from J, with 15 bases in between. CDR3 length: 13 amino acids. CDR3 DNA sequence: TGTGCCAGCAGCCCAGACGGAGTCTACGGCTACACCTTC. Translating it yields CASSPDGVYGYTF.

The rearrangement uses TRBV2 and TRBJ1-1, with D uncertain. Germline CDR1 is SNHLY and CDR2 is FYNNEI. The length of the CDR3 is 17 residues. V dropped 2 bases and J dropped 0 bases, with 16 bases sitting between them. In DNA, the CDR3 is TGTGCCAGCAGTGAAACTCCTGGCCGGAGGATGAACACTGAAGCTTTCTTT. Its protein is CASSETPGRRMNTEAFF.

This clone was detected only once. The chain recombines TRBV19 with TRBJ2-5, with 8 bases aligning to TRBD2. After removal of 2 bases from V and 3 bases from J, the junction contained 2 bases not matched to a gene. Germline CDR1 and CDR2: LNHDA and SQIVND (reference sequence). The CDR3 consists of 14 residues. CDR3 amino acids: CASSIISGEETQYF. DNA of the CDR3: TGTGCCAGTAGTATAATTAGCGGGGAAGAGACCCAGTACTTC.

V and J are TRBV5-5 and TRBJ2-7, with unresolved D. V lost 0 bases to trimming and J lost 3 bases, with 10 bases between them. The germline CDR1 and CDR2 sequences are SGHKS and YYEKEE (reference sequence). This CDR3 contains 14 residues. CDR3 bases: TGTGCCAGCAGCTTGGCTGGTTCGATCTACGAGCAGTACTTC. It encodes CASSLAGSIYEQYF.

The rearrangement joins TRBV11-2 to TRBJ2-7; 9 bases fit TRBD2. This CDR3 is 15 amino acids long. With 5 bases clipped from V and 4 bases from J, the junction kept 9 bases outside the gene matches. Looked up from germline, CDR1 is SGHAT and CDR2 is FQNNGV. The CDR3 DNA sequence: TGTGCCAGCAGCCGCTACCCCACTAGCGGGTACGAGCAGTACTTC. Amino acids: CASSRYPTSGYEQYF.

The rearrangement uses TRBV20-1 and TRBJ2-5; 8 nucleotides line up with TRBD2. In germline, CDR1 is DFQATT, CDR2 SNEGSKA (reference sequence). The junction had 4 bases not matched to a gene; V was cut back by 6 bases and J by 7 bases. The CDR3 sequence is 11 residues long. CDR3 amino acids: CSARTSWTQYF. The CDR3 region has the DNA TGCAGTGCACGGACTAGCTGGACCCAGTACTTC.

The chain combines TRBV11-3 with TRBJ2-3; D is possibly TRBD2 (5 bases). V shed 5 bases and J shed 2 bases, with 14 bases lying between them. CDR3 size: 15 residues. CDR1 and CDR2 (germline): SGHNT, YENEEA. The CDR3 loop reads CASSPGGGYTDTQYF. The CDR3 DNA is TGTGCCAGCAGCCCTGGTGGCGGGTACACAGATACGCAGTATTTT.

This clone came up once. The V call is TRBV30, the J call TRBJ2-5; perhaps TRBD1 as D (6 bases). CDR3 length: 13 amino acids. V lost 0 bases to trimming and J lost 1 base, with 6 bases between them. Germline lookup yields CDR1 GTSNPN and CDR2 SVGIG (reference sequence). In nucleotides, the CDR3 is TGTGCCTGGAGTGTAGGGGGCCAAGAGACCCAGTACTTC. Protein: CAWSVGGQETQYF.

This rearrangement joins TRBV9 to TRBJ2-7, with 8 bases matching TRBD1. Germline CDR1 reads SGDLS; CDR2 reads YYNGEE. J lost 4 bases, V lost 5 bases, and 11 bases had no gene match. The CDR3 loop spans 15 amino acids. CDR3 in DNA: TGTGCCAGCAGTTCCGGACAGGGAGGTTCGTACGAGCAGTACTTC. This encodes CASSSGQGGSYEQYF. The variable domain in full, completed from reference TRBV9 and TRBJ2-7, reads DSGVTQTPKHLITATGQRVTLRCSPRSGDLSVYWYQQSLDQGLQFLIQYYNGEERAKGNILERFSAQQFPDLHSELNLSSLELGDSALYFCASSSGQGGSYEQYFGPGTRLTVT.

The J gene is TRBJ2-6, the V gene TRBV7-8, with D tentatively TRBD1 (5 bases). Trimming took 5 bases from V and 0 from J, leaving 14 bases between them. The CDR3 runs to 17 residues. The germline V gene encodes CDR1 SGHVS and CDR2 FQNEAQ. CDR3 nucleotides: TGTGCCAGCAGCCGATCAGGGCTGAGCTCTGGGGCCAACGTCCTGACTTTC. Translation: CASSRSGLSSGANVLTF.

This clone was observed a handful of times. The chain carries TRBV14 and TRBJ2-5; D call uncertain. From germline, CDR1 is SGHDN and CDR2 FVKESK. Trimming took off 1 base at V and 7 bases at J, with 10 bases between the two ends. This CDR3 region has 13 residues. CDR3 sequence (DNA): TGTGCCAGCAGCCAAGTGCAGTGGGGGACCCAGTACTTC. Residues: CASSQVQWGTQYF.

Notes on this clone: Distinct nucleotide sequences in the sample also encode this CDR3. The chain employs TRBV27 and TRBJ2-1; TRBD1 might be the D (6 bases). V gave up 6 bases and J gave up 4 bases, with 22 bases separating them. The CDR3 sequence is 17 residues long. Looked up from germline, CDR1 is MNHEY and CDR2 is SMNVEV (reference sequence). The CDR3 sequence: CASSPPTGNGGYNEQFF. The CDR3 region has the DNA TGTGCCAGCAGCCCTCCCACAGGGAACGGAGGATACAATGAGCAGTTCTTC.